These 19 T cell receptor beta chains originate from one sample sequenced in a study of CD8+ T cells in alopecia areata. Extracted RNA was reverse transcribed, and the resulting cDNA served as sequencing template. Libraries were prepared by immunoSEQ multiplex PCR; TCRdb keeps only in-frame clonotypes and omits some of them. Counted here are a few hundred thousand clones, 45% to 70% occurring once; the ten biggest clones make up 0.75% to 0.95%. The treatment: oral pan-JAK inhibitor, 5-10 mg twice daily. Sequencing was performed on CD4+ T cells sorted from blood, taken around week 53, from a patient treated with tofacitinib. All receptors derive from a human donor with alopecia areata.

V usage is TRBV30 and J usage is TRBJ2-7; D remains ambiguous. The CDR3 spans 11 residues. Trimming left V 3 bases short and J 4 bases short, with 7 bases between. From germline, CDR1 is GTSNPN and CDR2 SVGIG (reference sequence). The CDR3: CAWRVLYEQYF. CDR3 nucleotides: TGTGCCTGGAGGGTTCTGTACGAGCAGTACTTC.

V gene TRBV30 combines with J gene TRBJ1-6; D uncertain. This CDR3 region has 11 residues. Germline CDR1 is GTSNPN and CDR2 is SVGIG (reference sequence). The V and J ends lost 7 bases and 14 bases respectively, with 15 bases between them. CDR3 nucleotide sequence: TGTGCCTCTGACACCGCCAAGACCCTCCACTTT. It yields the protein CASDTAKTLHF.

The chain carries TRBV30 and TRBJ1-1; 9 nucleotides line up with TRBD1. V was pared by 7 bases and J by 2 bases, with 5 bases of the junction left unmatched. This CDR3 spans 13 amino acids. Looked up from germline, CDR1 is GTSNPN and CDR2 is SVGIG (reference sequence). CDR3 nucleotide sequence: TGTGCCTTCGACAGGGGGGGAAACACTGAAGCTTTCTTT. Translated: CAFDRGGNTEAFF.

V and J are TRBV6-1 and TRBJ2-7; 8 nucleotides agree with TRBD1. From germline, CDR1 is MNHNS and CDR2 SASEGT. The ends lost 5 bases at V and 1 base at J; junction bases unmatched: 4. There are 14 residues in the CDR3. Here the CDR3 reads CASSRTGLSYEQYF. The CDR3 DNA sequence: TGTGCCAGCAGTAGGACAGGGCTTTCCTACGAGCAGTACTTC.

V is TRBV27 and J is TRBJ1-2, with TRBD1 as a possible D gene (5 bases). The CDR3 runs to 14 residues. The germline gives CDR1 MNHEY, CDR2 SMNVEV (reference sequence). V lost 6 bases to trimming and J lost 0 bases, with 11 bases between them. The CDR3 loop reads CASSAGLSNYGYTF. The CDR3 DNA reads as TGTGCCAGCAGCGCGGGACTCTCTAACTATGGCTACACCTTC.

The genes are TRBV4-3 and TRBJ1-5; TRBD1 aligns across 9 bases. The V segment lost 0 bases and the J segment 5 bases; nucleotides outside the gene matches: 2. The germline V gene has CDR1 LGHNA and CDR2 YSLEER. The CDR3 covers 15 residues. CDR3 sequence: CASSQEGQGDQPQHF. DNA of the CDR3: TGCGCCAGCAGCCAAGAGGGACAGGGCGATCAGCCCCAGCATTTT.

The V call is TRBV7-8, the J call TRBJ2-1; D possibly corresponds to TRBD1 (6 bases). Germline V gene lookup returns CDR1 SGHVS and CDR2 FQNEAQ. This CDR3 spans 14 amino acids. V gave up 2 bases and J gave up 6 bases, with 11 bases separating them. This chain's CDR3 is CASSLTRTVNEQFF. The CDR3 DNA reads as TGTGCCAGCAGCTTAACCCGGACAGTCAATGAGCAGTTCTTC. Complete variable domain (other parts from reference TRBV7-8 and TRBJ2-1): GAGVSQSPRYKVAKRGQDVALRCDPISGHVSLFWYQQALGQGPEFLTYFQNEAQLDKSGLPSDRFFAERPEGSVSTLKIQRTQQEDSAVYLCASSLTRTVNEQFFGPGTRLTVL.

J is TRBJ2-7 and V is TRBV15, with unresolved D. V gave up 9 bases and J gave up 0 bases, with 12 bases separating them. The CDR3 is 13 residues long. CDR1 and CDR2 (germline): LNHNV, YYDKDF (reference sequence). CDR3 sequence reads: CATRLGSSYEQYF. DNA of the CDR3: TGTGCCACTAGGCTGGGTTCCTCCTACGAGCAGTACTTC. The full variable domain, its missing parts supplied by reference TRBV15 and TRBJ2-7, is DAMVIQNPRYQVTQFGKPVTLSCSQTLNHNVMYWYQQKSSQAPKLLFHYYDKDFNNEADTPDNFQSRRPNTSFCFLDIRSPGLGDTAMYLCATRLGSSYEQYFGPGTRLTVT.

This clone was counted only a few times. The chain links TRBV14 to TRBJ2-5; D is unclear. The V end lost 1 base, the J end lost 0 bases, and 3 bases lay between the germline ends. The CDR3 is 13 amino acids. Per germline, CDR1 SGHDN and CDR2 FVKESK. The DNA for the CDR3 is TGTGCCAGCAGCCAAGGGAACCAAGAGACCCAGTACTTC. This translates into CASSQGNQETQYF. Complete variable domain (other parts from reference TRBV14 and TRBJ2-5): EAGVTQFPSHSVIEKGQTVTLRCDPISGHDNLYWYRRVMGKEIKFLLHFVKESKQDESGMPNNRFLAERTGGTYSTLKVQPAELEDSGVYFCASSQGNQETQYFGPGTRLLVL.

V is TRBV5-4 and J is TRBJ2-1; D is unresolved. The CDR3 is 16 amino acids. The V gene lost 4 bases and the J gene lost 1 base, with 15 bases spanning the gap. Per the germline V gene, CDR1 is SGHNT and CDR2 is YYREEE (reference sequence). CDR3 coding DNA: TGTGCCAGCAGCAAGGTTATGGGTACATCCTACAATGAGCAGTTCTTC. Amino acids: CASSKVMGTSYNEQFF.

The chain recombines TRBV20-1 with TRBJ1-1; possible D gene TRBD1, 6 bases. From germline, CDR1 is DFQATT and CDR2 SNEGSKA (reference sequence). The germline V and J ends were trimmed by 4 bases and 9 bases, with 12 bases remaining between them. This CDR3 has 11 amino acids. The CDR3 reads CSATDRTKAFF. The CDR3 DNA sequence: TGCAGTGCTACGGACAGAACTAAAGCTTTCTTT.

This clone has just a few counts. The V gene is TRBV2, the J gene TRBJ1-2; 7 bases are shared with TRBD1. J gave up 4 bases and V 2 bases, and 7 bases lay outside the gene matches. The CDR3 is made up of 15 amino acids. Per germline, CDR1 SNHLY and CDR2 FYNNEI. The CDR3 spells CASSERGTDIYGYTF. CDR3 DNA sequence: TGTGCCAGCAGTGAAAGGGGGACAGATATCTATGGCTACACCTTC. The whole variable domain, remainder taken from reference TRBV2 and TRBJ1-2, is EPEVTQTPSHQVTQMGQEVILRCVPISNHLYFYWYRQILGQKVEFLVSFYNNEISEKSEIFDDQFSVERPDGSNFTLKIRSTKLEDSAMYFCASSERGTDIYGYTFGSGTRLTVV.

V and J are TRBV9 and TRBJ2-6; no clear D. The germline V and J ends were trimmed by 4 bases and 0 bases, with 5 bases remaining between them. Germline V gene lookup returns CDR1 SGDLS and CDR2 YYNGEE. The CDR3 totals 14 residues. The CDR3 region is CASSPDSGANVLTF. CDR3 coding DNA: TGTGCCAGCAGCCCAGACTCTGGGGCCAACGTCCTGACTTTC.

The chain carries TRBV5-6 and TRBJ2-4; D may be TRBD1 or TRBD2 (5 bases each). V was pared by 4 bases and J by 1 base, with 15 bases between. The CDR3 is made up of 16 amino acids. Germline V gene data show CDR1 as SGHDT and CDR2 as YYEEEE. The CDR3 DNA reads TGTGCCAGCAGCCCGGGGCTAGACCGGGCCAAAAACATTCAGTACTTC. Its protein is CASSPGLDRAKNIQYF.

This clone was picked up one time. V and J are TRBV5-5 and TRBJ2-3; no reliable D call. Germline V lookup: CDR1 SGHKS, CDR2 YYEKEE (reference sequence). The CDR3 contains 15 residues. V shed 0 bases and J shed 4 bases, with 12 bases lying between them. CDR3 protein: CASSLDAITSDTQYF. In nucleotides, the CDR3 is TGTGCCAGCAGCTTGGACGCCATTACCTCAGATACGCAGTATTTT.

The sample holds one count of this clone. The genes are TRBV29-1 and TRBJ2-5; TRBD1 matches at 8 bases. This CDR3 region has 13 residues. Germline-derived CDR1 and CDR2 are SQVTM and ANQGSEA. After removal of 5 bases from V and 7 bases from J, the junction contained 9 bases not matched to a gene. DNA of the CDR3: TGCAGCGTTCAAACAGGGGGTTCTGGGACCCAGTACTTC. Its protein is CSVQTGGSGTQYF.

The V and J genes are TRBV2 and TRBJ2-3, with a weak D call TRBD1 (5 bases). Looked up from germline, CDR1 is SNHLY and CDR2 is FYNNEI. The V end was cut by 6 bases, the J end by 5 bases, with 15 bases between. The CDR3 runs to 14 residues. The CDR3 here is CASSSKGFGDTQYF. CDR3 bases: TGTGCCAGCAGCTCAAAGGGGTTCGGAGATACGCAGTATTTT.

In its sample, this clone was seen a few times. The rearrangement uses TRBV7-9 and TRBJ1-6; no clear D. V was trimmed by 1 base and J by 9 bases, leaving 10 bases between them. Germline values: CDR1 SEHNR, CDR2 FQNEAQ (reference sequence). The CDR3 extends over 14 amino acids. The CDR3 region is CASSLGNPGSPLHF. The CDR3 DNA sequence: TGTGCCAGCAGCTTAGGTAACCCGGGTTCACCCCTCCACTTT. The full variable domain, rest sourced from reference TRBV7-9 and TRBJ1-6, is DTGVSQNPRHKITKRGQNVTFRCDPISEHNRLYWYRQTLGQGPEFLTYFQNEAQLEKSRLLSDRFSAERPKGSFSTLEIQRTEQGDSAMYLCASSLGNPGSPLHFGNGTRLTVT.

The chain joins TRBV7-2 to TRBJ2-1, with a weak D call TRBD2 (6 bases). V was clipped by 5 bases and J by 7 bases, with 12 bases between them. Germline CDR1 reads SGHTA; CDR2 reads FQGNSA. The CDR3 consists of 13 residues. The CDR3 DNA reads TGTGCCAGCAGCAGGGGACTTATTAATGAGCAGTTCTTC. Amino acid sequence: CASSRGLINEQFF.